The 19 T cell receptor delta chains presented below share a single source sample, sequenced in a study of γδ T cells in repeated Plasmodium falciparum infection. Bulk repertoires came from Vgamma9/Vdelta2+ or Vdelta2-negative gammadelta T cells flow-sorted from PBMC. TCRdb reanalysed the multiplex PCR reads with CATT. Of roughly 90,000 delta-chain clones in the sample, 0.8% to 1% were seen once. Sequenced: gamma-delta T cells from blood. The source of these receptors is a pool of human donors (malaria-infected and uninfected, not separated).

A remark on this clone: A far bigger clonotype differs at one base, so this is likely a read error. The sample holds other DNA sequences that translate to the same CDR3. The chain joins TRDV2 to TRDJ1, with 12 bases matching TRDD3. The CDR3 totals 19 residues. J lost 0 bases, V lost 1 base, and 11 bases had no gene match. The germline CDR1 and CDR2 sequences are GEAIGNYY and EKD. CDR3 in DNA: TGTGCCTGTGACACTGTGGCCCTGGGGGATACGCATCACACCGATAAACTCATCTTT. Residues: CACDTVALGDTHHTDKLIF.

With respect to this clone: The protein that TCRdb holds for this DNA derives from a much larger clone and differs from the translated DNA at residue 16, which likely indicates a read error; the protein shown here is translated from the DNA. The V and J genes are TRDV2 and TRDJ1; 9 nucleotides agree with TRDD3. The CDR3 contains 23 residues. Looked up from germline, CDR1 is GEAIGNYY and CDR2 is EKD. After removal of 0 bases from V and 0 bases from J, the junction contained 25 bases not matched to a gene. The CDR3 loop reads CACDTGGGSYGHTGGHNTDKLIF. For the CDR3, the DNA is TGTGCCTGTGACACCGGCGGAGGGTCCTACGGACATACTGGGGGACATAACACCGATAAACTCATCTTT.

This clone has at least ten counts. The TCRdb protein comes from a much larger clone and disagrees with this DNA's translation at residue 9, likely due to a read error; the protein given here is derived from the DNA. This sequence joins TRAV14/DV4 and TRDJ1, with D uncertain. CDR3 size: 13 residues. V lost 10 bases and J lost 7, with 19 bases in between. The germline V gene encodes CDR1 TSDPSYG and CDR2 QGSYDQQN (reference sequence). The CDR3 sequence is CATLIRVAGKLIF. The CDR3 nucleotides are TGTGCAACCCTTATCCGGGTAGCCGGTAAACTCATCTTT.

The table lists this clone with a few counts. The TCRdb record carries a much larger clone's protein, which differs from this DNA's translation at residue 5; a read error is the likely cause, and the protein listed here is the DNA translation. The chain has TRDV1 and TRDJ1; D not certain. TCRdb gives no J gene; it was assigned here by matching the DNA to germline. CDR3 length: 14 residues. The germline V and J ends were trimmed by 4 bases and 4 bases, with 13 bases remaining between them. CDR1 and CDR2 from the germline V gene are TSWWSYY and QGS. This CDR3 reads CALGGPELGDKLIF. The DNA for the CDR3 is TGTGCTCTTGGGGGACCGGAACTTGGCGATAAACTCATCTTT.

The sample holds a few counts of this clone. TCRdb's protein for this DNA is that of a much larger clone and differs from the translation at residue 5, likely a read error; the protein shown is the DNA translation. The CDR3 loop is CACDSGYWGTLLTNKLIF. DNA for the CDR3: TGTGCCTGTGACTCCGGCTACTGGGGGACGCTCCTGACCAATAAACTCATCTTT. This chain joins TRDV2 and TRDJ1, with 9 bases aligning to TRDD3. TCRdb offers no J gene call, so here the DNA was matched to germline to obtain one. Germline values: CDR1 GEAIGNYY, CDR2 EKD. There are 18 residues in the CDR3. V shed 3 bases and J 6 bases; nucleotides not matched to a gene: 19.

Worth noting for this clone: A far larger clone is a single base away, which makes a read error likely. The identical CDR3 is also encoded by other nucleotide sequences in the sample. V is TRDV2 and J is TRDJ1; tentatively, D is TRDD3 (5 bases). The J gene was missing in TCRdb and was found by matching the end of the DNA to germline. The germline V gene encodes CDR1 GEAIGNYY and CDR2 EKD. CDR3 length: 16 residues. The CDR3 DNA sequence: TGTGCCTGTGACACCCCAGGGGGGTTGTACACCGACAAACTCATCTTT. Its translation: CACDTPGGLYTDKLIF.

Turning to this clone: This DNA translates differently at residue 10 from the TCRdb protein, which is that of a much larger clone; a read error is likely, and the protein shown is the DNA's own translation. The V gene is TRDV1, the J gene TRDJ1; possible D gene TRDD2, 9 bases. V lost 5 bases and J lost 8, with 36 bases in between. Germline CDR1 and CDR2: TSWWSYY and QGS. The CDR3 runs to 20 residues. This CDR3 is CALGTFLQLDENWGVTKLIF. CDR3 DNA sequence: TGTGCTCTTGGGACCTTCCTACAACTAGATGAGAACTGGGGGGTCACGAAACTCATCTTT.

This clone was seen repeatedly, ten times or more. The V and J genes are TRDV2 and TRDJ1; possible D gene TRDD3, 6 bases. CDR1 is GEAIGNYY and CDR2 is EKD in the germline V gene. The CDR3 is made up of 17 amino acids. Trimming removed 3 bases at V and 0 bases at J, with 19 bases between. CDR3 nucleotide sequence: TGTGCCTGTGACTCCGTACTGGGTTCTTATTACACCGATAAACTCATCTTT. As protein: CACDSVLGSYYTDKLIF.

Concerning this clone: This DNA's translation and the protein TCRdb lists, from a much larger clone, do not match at residue 19, likely due to a read error; the protein shown is translated from the DNA. This chain uses TRDV2 with TRDJ3; D perhaps matches TRDD3 (6 bases). TCRdb supplies no J gene; here it was assigned by aligning the nucleotide sequence to germline. This CDR3 is built from 24 residues. The germline V gene encodes CDR1 GEAIGNYY and CDR2 EKD. Here the CDR3 DNA reads TGTGCCTGTGACCCCGGGTTCCCTAAGCGGTTTAAGGATACTATCACCTGGGACGCCCGACAGATGTTTTTC. Translation: CACDPGFPKRFKDTITWDARQMFF.

For this clone: The TCRdb protein comes from a much larger clone and disagrees with this DNA's translation at residue 24, likely due to a read error; the protein given here is derived from the DNA. The chain recombines TRDV1 with TRDJ1; 12 positions agree with TRDD3. The J gene comes from matching the DNA to germline here; TCRdb lacks it. The CDR3 extends over 29 amino acids. CDR1 TSWWSYY and CDR2 QGS come from the germline V gene. V shed 2 bases, J shed 3 bases, and the junction held 43 bases outside the gene matches. CDR3 coding DNA: TGTGCTCTTGGGGAAGTTTTGGTGGCCTTCCTCACCGTACTGGGGGATACCACTCTTAGGCCCTTGTACGCCGATAAACTCATCTTT. It yields the protein CALGEVLVAFLTVLGDTTLRPLYADKLIF.

On this clone itself: With only one base between it and a far larger clone, this is likely a read error. The same CDR3 can be traced to other DNA sequences in this sample. The chain couples TRDV2 to TRDJ1; 11 nucleotides line up with TRDD3. Looked up from germline, CDR1 is GEAIGNYY and CDR2 is EKD. V shed 8 bases, J shed 9 bases, and the junction held 19 bases outside the gene matches. The CDR3 runs 16 residues. The CDR3 DNA is TGTGCCTCTCCCCTCAACGTACTGGGGGATATCTTGGAACTCATCTTT. It is translated as CASPLNVLGDILELIF.

Remarks on this clone: The likely explanation is a read error, given a far larger clone one base away. Different DNA sequences within this sample yield the same CDR3. V usage is TRDV2 and J usage is TRDJ1; a possible D gene is TRDD3 (5 bases). Here the J gene came from matching the DNA to germline, since TCRdb omits it. CDR1 is GEAIGNYY, CDR2 EKD, per germline. This CDR3 comprises 14 residues. The chain's CDR3 is CACDTLGYTDKLIF. DNA of the CDR3: TGTGCTTGTGACACTTTGGGGTACACCGATAAACTCATCTTT.

This clone appeared many times. The protein TCRdb gives is from a much larger clone and does not agree with this DNA's translation at residue 4, likely a read error; the protein shown here comes from the DNA. The chain is built from TRAV36/DV7 and TRDJ1; 11 nucleotides agree with TRDD3. The V gene end was trimmed by 4 bases and the J gene end by 0 bases; junction bases not matched to a gene: 8. This CDR3 has 16 amino acids. The germline V gene encodes CDR1 VTNFRS and CDR2 LTSSGIE (reference sequence). The CDR3 DNA is TGTGCTGTGTTCAATACTGGGGGATATTACACCGATAAACTCATCTTT. Translation gives CAVFNTGGYYTDKLIF.

With respect to this clone: A read error likely explains this, since a far larger clone differs by one base. The same CDR3 is also encoded by other DNA sequences in this sample. The V and J genes are TRDV2 and TRDJ1, with D perhaps TRDD2 or TRDD3 (5 bases each). The J gene, missing from TCRdb, was assigned here through DNA to germline matching. The germline V gene has CDR1 GEAIGNYY and CDR2 EKD. The CDR3 is 22 amino acids. The V and J ends lost 5 bases and 0 bases respectively, with 36 bases between them. The CDR3 loop is CACARKNPTLGDGTLYTDKLIF. CDR3 DNA: TGTGCCTGTGCCAGAAAGAACCCTACGCTGGGAGATGGAACCCTGTACACCGATAAACTCATCTTT.

This clone has just a few counts. Translating this DNA gives a protein that differs at residue 4 from the TCRdb one, which belongs to a much larger clone; a read error is likely, and the protein shown is this translation. The chain carries TRDV2 and TRDJ1; 13 bases match TRDD3. The CDR3 sequence is 16 residues long. CDR1 is GEAIGNYY and CDR2 is EKD in the germline V gene. J lost 4 bases, V lost 5 bases, and 9 bases had no gene match. The CDR3 loop reads CACGLLGDTRSDKLIF. DNA of the CDR3: TGTGCCTGTGGCCTACTGGGGGATACGCGGAGCGATAAACTCATCTTT.

This clone was observed at least ten times. CDR3 coding DNA: TGTGCTCTTGGGCACAAAATTTCCCCCAGTAAACTCATCTTT. It translates to CALGHKISPSKLIF. J is TRDJ1 and V is TRDV1; D unclear. CDR1 is TSWWSYY, CDR2 QGS, per germline. V dropped 5 bases and J dropped 7 bases, with 17 bases sitting between them. The CDR3 runs 14 residues.

Comment on this clone: This likely reflects a read error, since a far larger clone is one base away. The identical CDR3 is also encoded by other nucleotide sequences in the sample. The rearrangement uses TRDV1 and TRDJ1, with TRDD3 matching 9 bases. CDR1 and CDR2 (germline): TSWWSYY, QGS. The CDR3 consists of 27 residues. CDR3: CALGELGPYFPPKTDYWGDTSSDKLIF. The CDR3 DNA is TGTGCCCTTGGGGAACTGGGACCCTACTTTCCCCCGAAAACCGACTACTGGGGGGATACTAGTTCCGATAAACTCATCTTT.

This clone was detected only a few times. The protein TCRdb lists belongs to a much larger clone and differs from this DNA's translation at residue 9, which points to a read error; the protein shown is made from the DNA. This chain joins TRDV2 and TRDJ3, with 8 nucleotides matching TRDD3. No J gene is reported in TCRdb; it was inferred here by comparing the DNA with germline. Germline CDR1 reads GEAIGNYY; CDR2 reads EKD. The CDR3 is 19 amino acids. V dropped 3 bases and J dropped 2; count of bases not matched to a gene: 11. The CDR3 nucleotides read TGTGCCTGTGACTGGGTACTGGGGGGTACCACCTGGGACACCCGACAGATGTTTTTC. Translating gives CACDWVLGGTTWDTRQMFF.

Concerning this clone itself: This likely came from a read error, as a far larger clone is one base away. The same CDR3 also results from other DNA sequences found in this sample. This chain uses TRDV1 with TRDJ1; tentatively, D is TRDD3 (5 bases). Here the J gene came from matching the DNA to germline, since TCRdb omits it. Germline values: CDR1 TSWWSYY, CDR2 QGS. This CDR3 is built from 17 residues. The CDR3 protein is CALGELESRDYTDKLIF. In DNA, the CDR3 is TGTGCTCTCGGGGAACTAGAGTCACGGGACTACACCGATAAACTCATCTTT.